This T cell receptor (beta chain) was captured by sequencing in a study of TIL therapy for anti-PD-1-resistant metastatic lung cancer. Time point noted: pre-treatment sample, taken before nivolumab and TIL therapy. Germline V CDR1 and CDR2: ENHRY, SYGVKD. The CDR3 extends over 16 amino acids. V trimming: 4 bases; J trimming: 7 bases; junction bases outside the gene matches: 12. The libraries were made with immunoSEQ v3. Libraries were prepared by immunoSEQ multiplex PCR; TCRdb keeps only in-frame clonotypes and omits some of them. The table has 35,000 or so clones, 70% to 75% seen once. The genes are TRBV10-3 and TRBJ2-1; 8 bases fit TRBD2. The specimen was blood, collected at baseline. The receptor comes from a person aged 25 to 85 with non-small cell lung cancer. The CDR3 region is CAISGDGRADWNEQFF. The DNA of the CDR3 is TGTGCCATCAGTGGAGACGGGAGGGCCGATTGGAATGAGCAGTTCTTC.